The sequence of this T cell receptor (beta chain) was determined in a study of metastatic and nonmetastatic thyroid tumors. The overall study: Repertoire data that came from the blood and tumor or nodule tissue of malignant and benign thyroid patients were compared. General study points: Within blood and tumor, benign nodules reportedly had significantly lower TCR beta diversity than malignant thyroid tumors did.

This clone was seen repeatedly, ten times or more. Its antigen is undetermined. Germline CDR1 WSHSY, CDR2 SAAADI. CDR3 length: 14 amino acids. V lost 3 bases to trimming and J lost 3 bases, with 11 bases between them. Thyroid surgery was performed in patients who had received no treatment beforehand. Original analysis: CDR3 was compared across clinicopathological groups, and the resulting differences were used to build a distant-metastasis classifier for papillary thyroid cancer. TCRdb reassembled clones from the PCR reads with MiXCR. TCRdb's processing, not the authors' own work, is the source of the V and J calls. The sample includes more than 65,000 clones, more than 13% of them seen just once.

This sequence was found in a male donor with papillary thyroid cancer or a benign thyroid nodule (not recorded which). Some clones in this sample may be carry-over from other donors' samples. The sample comprised blood. The chain recombines TRBV10-2 with TRBJ1-1; D is perhaps TRBD1 (6 bases). The CDR3 DNA reads TGCGCCAGCAGTGAAGGGGGGGCGGACACTGAAGCTTTCTTT. The encoded protein is CASSEGGADTEAFF.